This is a list of T cell receptor beta chains from one sample in a study of blood T cells in healthy people across ages. TCRdb used MiXCR to reprocess the 5' RACE reads, holding one entry per CDR3 protein. The sample yields 800,000 or so distinct CDR3 sequences, less than 80% seen once. The source material was blood. The receptors derive from a man aged 25 to 45 in good health. Each CDR3 is given with its conserved first and last residue. D genes are given only for firm matches. A row's size may be missing; if present it is once, few, many or a size class.

TRBV7-3	-	TRBD1	TRBJ2-1	TGTGCCAGCAGCTCGCCCGACAGGGTACATGAGCAGTTCTTC	CASSSPDRVHEQFF
TRBV6-2/TRBV6-3	few	-	TRBJ2-7	TGTGCCAGCAGTTATAGGACCGACGAGCAGTACTTC	CASSYRTDEQYF
TRBV7-9	-	-	TRBJ2-7	TGTGCCAGCAGCTTAGGAAGAGGGTACGACGACGAGCAGTACTTC	CASSLGRGYDDEQYF
TRBV20-1	-	-	TRBJ2-7	TGCAGTGCTAGAGTCCTTGGGGCGGATCCCTACGAGCAGTACTTC	CSARVLGADPYEQYF
TRBV4-1	few	-	TRBJ2-4	TGCGCCAGCAGCCAAGGGACTCAGAGGTCGGTCAAAAACATTCAGTACTTC	CASSQGTQRSVKNIQYF
TRBV28	-	TRBD1	TRBJ2-7	TGTGCCAGCAGTCGCACTCCGGGACAGGGGGCCGACGAGCAGTACTTC	CASSRTPGQGADEQYF
TRBV12-3/TRBV12-4	-	TRBD2	TRBJ2-5	TGTGCCAGCAGCCGCAACATGGGGACTAGCGGACTTCTCCAAGAGACCCAGTACTTC	CASSRNMGTSGLLQETQYF
TRBV6-2/TRBV6-3	-	-	TRBJ2-7	TGTGCCAGCAGTTTACACCTTGGTTACGAGCAGTACTTC	CASSLHLGYEQYF
TRBV20-1	-	-	TRBJ2-3	TGCAGTGCTAGCTACAGCAAGGTCGCGTATTTT	CSASYSKVAYF
TRBV29-1	-	TRBD1	TRBJ2-2	TGCAGCGCTGGACAGGGGCTCGGGGAGCTGTTTTTT	CSAGQGLGELFF
TRBV12-3/TRBV12-4	-	TRBD2	TRBJ2-1	TGTGCCAGCAGCCCCAACGGGGGGGGCTACAATGAGCAGTTCTTC	CASSPNGGGYNEQFF
TRBV3-1	-	-	TRBJ2-7	TGTGCCAGCAGTCCGGGACACGCCTACGAGCAGTACTTC	CASSPGHAYEQYF
TRBV28	-	-	TRBJ2-1	TGTGCCAGCAGTTTAGATGCCCACAGGGTGAATGAGCAGTTCTTC	CASSLDAHRVNEQFF
TRBV4-3	-	-	TRBJ1-5	TGCGCCAGCAGCCAAGATTTGGGGGGAGTGGAGCCCCAGCATTTT	CASSQDLGGVEPQHF
TRBV5-1	few	TRBD1	TRBJ2-1	TGCGCCAGCAGCCCGTTCACAGGGGGCGCGTACAATGAGCAGTTCTTC	CASSPFTGGAYNEQFF
TRBV6-6	-	-	TRBJ2-6	TGTGCCAGCAGTGTAAAGTCTGGGGCCAACGTCCTGACTTTC	CASSVKSGANVLTF
TRBV4-3	few	-	TRBJ2-5	TGCGCCAGCAGCCAATCCTGGGGGCGGTATATCCAAGAGACCCAGTACTTC	CASSQSWGRYIQETQYF
TRBV29-1	few	-	TRBJ1-2	TGCAGCGTCGAGTGGACAATTAACTATGGCTACACCTTC	CSVEWTINYGYTF
TRBV4-3	few	-	TRBJ1-4	TGCGCCAGCAGCCAAGCGGGAGGCTCTCTCAGGGAAAAACTGTTTTTT	CASSQAGGSLREKLFF
TRBV7-8	-	-	TRBJ2-1	TGTGCCAGCAGCGACCCGGGACGGTGGAATGAGCAGTTCTTC	CASSDPGRWNEQFF
TRBV6-2/TRBV6-3	-	-	TRBJ2-1	TGTGCCAGCAGTTCACCCCGCCAGGGGCCAGATTACAATGAGCAGTTCTTC	CASSSPRQGPDYNEQFF
TRBV9	few	TRBD1	TRBJ2-7	TGTGCCAGCAGCGCGGGACAGGGAGTCTACGAGCAGTACTTC	CASSAGQGVYEQYF
TRBV27	-	-	TRBJ2-7	TGTGCCAGCATAATAGGTGGCTACGAGCAGTACTTC	CASIIGGYEQYF
TRBV29-1	-	-	TRBJ1-2	TGCAGCGTTGATACCACAGGGACTAACTATGGCCACACCTTC	CSVDTTGTNYGHTF
TRBV29-1	-	-	TRBJ2-1	TGCAGCGTTGAGAAACAGGACTACAATGAGCAGTTCTTC	CSVEKQDYNEQFF
TRBV9	-	TRBD2	TRBJ2-1	TGTGCCAGCAGCGGTAGCGGGGGGGTTTACAATGAGCAGTTCTTC	CASSGSGGVYNEQFF
TRBV4-3	once	TRBD1	TRBJ2-7	TGCGCCAGCAGCCAAGGTAGGACAGGGGGCATATACGAGCAGTACTTC	CASSQGRTGGIYEQYF
TRBV9	-	TRBD1	TRBJ2-5	TGTGCCAGCGGACTCCTCACAGGGGGCAGTGAGCAGTACTTC	CASGLLTGGSEQYF
TRBV11-2	-	-	TRBJ2-7	TGTGCCAGCAGCTTAGTAAGGACTCCCGACTACGAGCAGTACTTC	CASSLVRTPDYEQYF
TRBV2	-	-	TRBJ2-7	TGTGTCAGCAGCCCTACCCCGGAGGTCCCCTACGAGCAGTACTTC	CVSSPTPEVPYEQYF
TRBV7-2	few	TRBD2	TRBJ2-1	TGTGCCAGCAGCTTAGGCGGACTAGCGGATTACTACTCCTACAATGAGCAGTTCTTC	CASSLGGLADYYSYNEQFF
TRBV14	once	TRBD1	TRBJ1-1	TGTGCCAGCAGCCAAGATCGATGGACAGGGAAAACTGAAGCTTTCTTT	CASSQDRWTGKTEAFF
TRBV7-2	-	-	TRBJ2-3	TGTGCCAGCAGCTTAGCGTGGAGTAGTGTATATACGCAGTATTTT	CASSLAWSSVYTQYF
TRBV5-6	-	-	TRBJ2-1	TGTGCCAGCAGCTTGAATGGGGGGAACAATGAGCAGTTCTTC	CASSLNGGNNEQFF
TRBV20-1	-	TRBD1	TRBJ2-1	TGCAGCACAGGGGTCTCGGGTGTTGAACAGTTCTTC	CSTGVSGVEQFF
TRBV29-1	-	TRBD1	TRBJ2-3	TGCAGTGGGACAGGGACTAGCACAGATACGCAGTATTTT	CSGTGTSTDTQYF
TRBV20-1	-	-	TRBJ2-2	TGCAGTGCTTGGTGGGGAGACACCGGGGAGCTGTTTTTT	CSAWWGDTGELFF
TRBV29-1	-	-	TRBJ2-7	TGCAGCGTGGAAGGGCAGGCTTCCTACGAGCAGTACTTC	CSVEGQASYEQYF
TRBV14	few	TRBD2	TRBJ2-6	TGTGCCAGCCGATTAGCGGGGGCCGATATCTCTGGGGCCAACGTCCTGACTTTC	CASRLAGADISGANVLTF
TRBV7-7	-	-	TRBJ2-7	TGTGCCAGCAGCGCGTCCCCGGGGTGCGAGCAGTACTTC	CASSASPGCEQYF
TRBV29-1	once	TRBD2	TRBJ2-7	TGCAGCGTTGGGGAGGGTCAGTTCCCCCACGAGCAGTACTTC	CSVGEGQFPHEQYF
TRBV4-2	-	-	TRBJ2-7	TGTGCCAGCAGCCCTACGGGCCCGCCCTACGAGCAGTACTTC	CASSPTGPPYEQYF
TRBV7-9	-	-	TRBJ2-1	TGTGCCGAGTTTGCCGCGGAGTTGAATGAGCAGTTCTTC	CAEFAAELNEQFF
TRBV10-3	-	TRBD2	TRBJ2-1	TGTGCCATCAGGATAGCGGGGGGGCCAACCGATTACAATGAGCAGTTCTTC	CAIRIAGGPTDYNEQFF
TRBV7-9	few	-	TRBJ1-5	TGTGCCAGCAGCGCAAATACAGGACCTAGCAATCAGCCCCAGCATTTT	CASSANTGPSNQPQHF
TRBV10-3	few	TRBD1	TRBJ1-1	TGTGCCATCAGTGACGGACAGGGGGCTTTCTTT	CAISDGQGAFF
TRBV9	-	-	TRBJ2-7	TGTGCCAGCAGCGCCGCGATAGGGGGCTACGAGCAGTACTTC	CASSAAIGGYEQYF